These T cell receptor beta chains were read from a single sample in a study of blood T cell repertoires in COVID-19. Generated by immunoSEQ multiplex PCR, the TCRdb table keeps only in-frame clones and is missing some. This table holds about 150,000 clones, 82% found once. The specimen sequenced was peripheral blood. The receptors were sampled from a human donor with acute or convalescent COVID-19. The donor label of this sample is uncertain. Each CDR3 is given with its conserved first and last residue. The D gene is left open where the match is weak. Only some rows state a clone size, as once, few, many or a class for expanded clones.

j_call clone_size v_call d_call cdr3_aa cdr3_nt
TRBJ2-1 - TRBV7-2 TRBD2 CASSLEGTSIYEQFF TGTGCCAGCAGCTTAGAGGGGACTAGCATATATGAGCAGTTCTTC
TRBJ1-2 once TRBV6-2/TRBV6-3 - CASSRLNYGYTF TGTGCCAGCAGTCGACTAAACTATGGCTACACCTTC
TRBJ1-5 - TRBV27 TRBD1 CASSDNGDRPILLGEQPQHF TGTGCCAGCAGCGACAATGGGGACAGGCCGATTCTGCTCGGGGAGCAGCCCCAGCATTTT
TRBJ1-2 - TRBV15 TRBD1 CATSRVPSRGPLGYTF TGTGCCACCAGCAGAGTCCCGAGCAGGGGGCCTCTTGGCTACACCTTC
TRBJ2-6 - TRBV7-9 - CASSYSGANVLTF TGTGCCAGCAGTTACTCTGGGGCCAACGTCCTGACTTTC
TRBJ1-2 - TRBV5-1 - CASSYHRVGNGYTF TGCGCCAGCAGCTACCACAGGGTAGGGAATGGCTACACCTTC
TRBJ1-1 - TRBV7-9 TRBD1 CASSPGQGDTEAFF TGTGCCAGCAGCCCGGGACAGGGTGACACTGAAGCTTTCTTT
TRBJ1-1 - TRBV7-2 - CASSLGGGGSTEAFF TGTGCCAGCAGCTTAGGTGGGGGAGGGAGCACTGAAGCTTTCTTT
TRBJ2-3 - TRBV7-9 TRBD2 CASSFGGGGPTDTQYF TGTGCCAGCAGCTTTGGTGGCGGGGGACCCACAGATACGCAGTATTTT
TRBJ1-6 - TRBV27 - CASSPTGQFSYNSPLHF TGTGCCAGCAGTCCAACCGGACAGTTCTCCTATAATTCACCCCTCCACTTT
TRBJ2-3 - TRBV10-3 TRBD1 CAIMDRGQRDTQYF TGTGCCATCATGGACAGGGGGCAGAGAGATACGCAGTATTTT
TRBJ1-1 once TRBV4-3 TRBD1 CASSHGDRVTEAFF TGCGCCAGCAGCCACGGGGACAGGGTCACTGAAGCTTTCTTT
TRBJ1-6 few TRBV19 TRBD1 CASSTFIGQGADSPLHF TGTGCCAGTAGTACTTTCATTGGACAGGGGGCTGATTCACCCCTCCACTTT
TRBJ1-1 once TRBV29-1 TRBD1 CSSSGQGINTEAFF TGCAGTTCCTCCGGACAGGGGATTAACACTGAAGCTTTCTTT
TRBJ1-2 - TRBV6-5 TRBD1 CASGHRGQGDYGYTF TGTGCCAGCGGTCACAGGGGGCAAGGTGACTATGGCTACACCTTC
TRBJ2-1 - TRBV29-1 - CSVRGGRHDNEQFF TGCAGCGTTAGGGGCGGTCGGCACGACAATGAGCAGTTCTTC
TRBJ1-3 - TRBV6-5 - CASSTGLTGNTIYF TGTGCCAGCAGTACAGGGTTGACTGGAAACACCATATATTTT
TRBJ1-6 - TRBV6-5 - CALRKTEINNSPLHF TGTGCCTTGAGAAAAACAGAGATCAATAATTCACCCCTCCACTTT
TRBJ1-5 - TRBV6-2/TRBV6-3 - CASSRIQDQPQHF TGTGCCAGCAGCCGAATACAGGATCAGCCCCAGCATTTT
TRBJ2-1 - TRBV11-2 - CASSPRQGIVNEQFF TGTGCCAGCAGCCCGCGGCAGGGGATAGTCAATGAGCAGTTCTTC
TRBJ1-5 - TRBV6-6 - CASSYSEAQARAQHF TGTGCCAGCAGTTACTCAGAGGCACAAGCTCGGGCCCAGCATTTT
TRBJ1-2 - TRBV3-1/TRBV3-2 - CASSPAGNGYGYTF TGTGCCAGCAGCCCAGCAGGGAACGGGTATGGCTACACCTTC
TRBJ1-1 once TRBV6-2/TRBV6-3 - CASSYPTAMNTEAFF TGTGCCAGCAGTTACCCCACAGCCATGAACACTGAAGCTTTCTTT
TRBJ1-4 few TRBV5-1 TRBD1 CASSDRERGNEKLFF TGCGCCAGCAGCGACAGGGAACGCGGTAATGAAAAACTGTTTTTT
TRBJ2-7 - TRBV5-8 - CASSWGDSRYEQYF TGTGCCAGCAGCTGGGGGGACAGCCGCTACGAGCAGTACTTC
TRBJ2-7 - TRBV11-2 - CASSYGYEQYF TGTGCCAGCAGCTACGGTTACGAGCAGTACTTC
TRBJ1-1 - TRBV30 - CAWSVYTGNTEAFF TGTGCCTGGAGTGTATATACAGGGAACACTGAAGCTTTCTTT
TRBJ1-2 - TRBV5-1 - CASSLVGQGRNGYTF TGCGCCAGCAGCTTGGTCGGCCAGGGTAGGAATGGCTACACCTTC
TRBJ1-3 - TRBV7-3 - CASSVDSSSGNTIYF TGTGCCAGCAGCGTGGACAGCAGCTCTGGAAACACCATATATTTT
TRBJ2-7 - TRBV2 - CASSYDRGEQYF TGTGCCAGCAGTTACGACAGAGGCGAGCAGTACTTC
TRBJ1-6 - TRBV4-1 TRBD1 CASSVMGRTGRAQGDSPLHF TGCGCCAGCAGCGTTATGGGGAGGACAGGGAGGGCCCAGGGAGATTCACCCCTCCACTTT
TRBJ1-6 few TRBV12-3/TRBV12-4 - CASRDSSPLHF TGTGCCAGCAGGGACTCCTCACCCCTCCACTTT
TRBJ2-5 - TRBV30 - CAQQGGAETQYF TGTGCCCAACAAGGGGGAGCCGAGACCCAGTACTTC
TRBJ1-1 many TRBV3-1/TRBV3-2 - CASSQGRGNTEAFF TGTGCCAGCAGCCAAGGACGGGGGAACACTGAAGCTTTCTTT
TRBJ2-4 - TRBV27 - CASSFQPLTAKNIQYF TGTGCCAGCAGTTTTCAGCCGTTGACAGCTAAAAACATTCAGTACTTC
TRBJ2-4 - TRBV30 - CAWSSGGRVKNIQYF TGTGCCTGGAGTTCGGGGGGCCGTGTCAAAAACATTCAGTACTTC
TRBJ1-5 few TRBV25-1 TRBD1 CASRGTGGSQPQHF TGTGCCAGCAGGGGGACAGGGGGCAGTCAGCCCCAGCATTTT
TRBJ1-5 few TRBV5-5 - CASSPGGVDQPQHF TGTGCCAGCAGCCCGGGGGGGGTCGATCAGCCCCAGCATTTT
TRBJ2-2 - TRBV27 TRBD2 CASGPAGRTGELFF TGTGCCAGCGGGCCAGCGGGGAGGACCGGGGAGCTGTTTTTT
TRBJ1-6 - TRBV19 - CASSMGQGESYNSPLHF TGTGCCAGTAGTATGGGGCAGGGCGAGAGCTATAATTCACCCCTCCACTTT
TRBJ2-7 - TRBV2 TRBD1 CAIIPGHGRDSAYEQYF TGTGCCATTATCCCAGGACATGGCCGGGACAGTGCCTACGAGCAGTACTTC
TRBJ2-7 - TRBV7-8 TRBD1 CASSPGTGAYEQYF TGTGCCAGCAGCCCCGGGACAGGAGCCTACGAGCAGTACTTC
TRBJ1-5 - TRBV15 TRBD1 CATSGRGPQPQHF TGTGCCACCAGCGGTAGGGGGCCTCAGCCCCAGCATTTT
TRBJ1-5 - TRBV28 TRBD1 CASSLHTGGGQPQHF TGTGCCAGCAGTTTACACACAGGGGGCGGTCAGCCCCAGCATTTT
TRBJ1-5 few TRBV7-2 - CASSLWGGASNQPQHF TGTGCCAGCAGCTTATGGGGAGGGGCTAGCAATCAGCCCCAGCATTTT
TRBJ1-5 - TRBV30 TRBD1 CAWARTGGQPQHF TGTGCCTGGGCCCGGACAGGGGGACAGCCCCAGCATTTT